This T cell receptor (beta chain) was recorded in a study of shared clonotypes between healthy human individuals. Study at large: For every donor, three CD4 naive, three CD4 memory, two CD8 naive and one CD8 memory plates were used.

The method was immunoSEQ multiplex PCR; TCRdb's version includes in-frame clones alone and lacks a portion of them. The top ten clones hold around 1.7% of a sample with approximately 2,000,000 clones, around 93% of them seen once. V lost 5 bases to trimming and J lost 2 bases, with 12 bases between them. Germline V CDR1 and CDR2: LNHDA, SQIVND (reference sequence). The CDR3 is 15 residues long. Naive CD8 cells were CD45RO-negative, positively selected for CCR7, excluding terminally differentiated effector memory CD45RA+ cells. This TCR was sampled from a man between 18 and 29 years old in good health. Some clones in this sample may be carry-over from other donors' samples. This chain uses TRBV19 with TRBJ2-2; TRBD2 might be the D (6 bases). The sequenced material came from naive CD8+ T cells from PBMCs. In DNA form, the CDR3 reads TGTGCCAGTAGTTTTCGGCGGGAAAACACCGGGGAGCTGTTTTTT. It codes for CASSFRRENTGELFF.